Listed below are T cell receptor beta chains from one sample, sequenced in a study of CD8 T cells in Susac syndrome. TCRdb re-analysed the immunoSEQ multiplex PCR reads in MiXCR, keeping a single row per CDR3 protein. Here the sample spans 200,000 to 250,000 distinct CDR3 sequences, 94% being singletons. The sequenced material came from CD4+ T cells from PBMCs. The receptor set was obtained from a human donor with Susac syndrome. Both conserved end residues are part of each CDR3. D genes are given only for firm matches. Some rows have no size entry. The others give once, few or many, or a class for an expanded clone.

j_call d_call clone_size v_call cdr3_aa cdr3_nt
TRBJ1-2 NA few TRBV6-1 CASSSHNDGYTF TGTGCCAGCAGTTCCCACAACGATGGCTACACCTTC
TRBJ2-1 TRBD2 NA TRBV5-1 CASSLGGLAGYNEQFF TGCGCCAGCAGCTTGGGTGGACTAGCGGGCTACAATGAGCAGTTCTTC
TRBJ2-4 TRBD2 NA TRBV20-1 CSAGSTSGGADLNIQYF TGCAGTGCTGGCTCAACTAGCGGGGGGGCCGATTTGAACATTCAGTACTTC
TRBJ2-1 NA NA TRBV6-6 CASTGSSNEQFF TGTGCCAGCACGGGGTCTAGCAATGAGCAGTTCTTC
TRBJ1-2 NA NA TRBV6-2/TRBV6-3 CASSYLTGSGYTF TGTGCCAGCAGTTACCTTACAGGGTCCGGCTACACCTTC
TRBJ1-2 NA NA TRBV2 CASSVGPPGYTF TGTGCCAGCAGCGTCGGCCCGCCCGGCTACACCTTC
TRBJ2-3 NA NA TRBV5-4 CASSLDRFTDTQYF TGTGCCAGCAGCTTAGATCGGTTCACAGATACGCAGTATTTT
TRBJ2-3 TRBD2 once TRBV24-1 CATSDHSGGEDTQYF TGTGCCACCAGTGACCACTCGGGGGGAGAAGATACGCAGTATTTT
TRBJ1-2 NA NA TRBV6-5 CASSPARFSGGYTF TGTGCCAGCAGCCCTGCTAGGTTCTCGGGCGGCTACACCTTC
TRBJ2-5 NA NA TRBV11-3 CASSFGWDQETQYF TGTGCCAGCAGCTTTGGGTGGGACCAAGAGACCCAGTACTTC
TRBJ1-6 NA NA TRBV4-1 CASSQEGWGSPLHF TGCGCCAGCAGCCAAGAGGGTTGGGGTTCACCCCTCCACTTT
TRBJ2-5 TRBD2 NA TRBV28 CASLLGAGAPRETQYF TGTGCCAGCCTCCTGGGAGCGGGGGCCCCTCGGGAGACCCAGTACTTC
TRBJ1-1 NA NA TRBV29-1 CSVEVGQGNQCKTEAFF TGCAGCGTTGAAGTCGGTCAGGGAAATCAATGTAAGACTGAAGCTTTCTTT
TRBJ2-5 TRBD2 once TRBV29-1 CSVFGGRPQETQYF TGCAGCGTTTTTGGCGGGAGACCTCAAGAGACCCAGTACTTC
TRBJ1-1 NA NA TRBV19 CASSSQWNTEAFF TGTGCCAGTAGTTCACAGTGGAACACTGAAGCTTTCTTT